This entry lists 6 T cell receptor beta chains sequenced from one sample in a study of T cells in Graves' hyperthyroidism and ophthalmopathy. The TCR beta CDR3 regions underwent amplification using RNA transcripts as the source. The TCR CDR3 was amplified in a first-round RT-PCR using the HTBI primer set. Each CDR3 protein is one row after TCRdb ran MiXCR on the multiplex PCR reads. The table shows hundreds of thousands of distinct CDR3 sequences, with approximately 16% occurring only once. The sequenced sample was blood. The receptors stem from a woman between 40 and 55 years old with Graves' ophthalmopathy.

There are many counts of this clonotype. The chain employs TRBV3-1 and TRBJ1-2, with 8 positions matching TRBD1. The length of the CDR3 is 16 residues. The V segment lost 1 base and the J segment 7 bases; nucleotides outside the gene matches: 11. The germline V gene encodes CDR1 LGHDT and CDR2 YNNKEL (reference sequence). The CDR3 region has the DNA TGTGCCAGCAGCCAAGCCGGGGCAGGGGGCAACAGTGGCTACACCTTC. It encodes CASSQAGAGGNSGYTF.

The V and J genes are TRBV2 and TRBJ2-1; 9 bases map to TRBD2. V gave up 3 bases and J gave up 15 bases; unmatched junction bases: 12. This CDR3 region has 14 residues. CDR1 is SNHLY, CDR2 FYNNEI, per germline. The CDR3, as DNA: TGTGCCAGCAGTGAGGGGCTAGCGGGAATTCTCTTGTTCTTC. It specifies CASSEGLAGILLFF.

This chain links TRBV29-1 with TRBJ2-1, with D tentatively TRBD2 (6 bases). With 2 bases removed from V and 4 bases from J, the gap between germline ends came to 18 bases. The germline gives CDR1 SQVTM, CDR2 ANQGSEA. This CDR3 is built from 16 residues. CDR3 in amino acids: CSVEIGGRLTYNEQFF. The CDR3 nucleotides read TGCAGCGTTGAAATCGGGGGTAGGTTAACATACAATGAGCAGTTCTTC.

The J gene is TRBJ1-5, the V gene TRBV19; 7 bases are shared with TRBD1. V shed 4 bases, J shed 5 bases, and the junction held 8 bases outside the gene matches. The CDR3 runs 15 residues. Looked up from germline, CDR1 is LNHDA and CDR2 is SQIVND (reference sequence). CDR3 in DNA: TGTGCCAGTAGTACAGTTGACAGGGACTATCAGCCCCAGCATTTT. It specifies CASSTVDRDYQPQHF. The full variable domain, rest sourced from reference TRBV19 and TRBJ1-5, is DGGITQSPKYLFRKEGQNVTLSCEQNLNHDAMYWYRQDPGQGLRLIYYSQIVNDFQKGDIAEGYSVSREKKESFPLTVTSAQKNPTAFYLCASSTVDRDYQPQHFGDGTRLSIL.

This clonotype came up many times. V and J are TRBV2 and TRBJ2-7; weak D call: TRBD2 (5 bases). This CDR3 region has 16 residues. The V gene lost 6 bases and the J gene lost 7 bases, with 25 bases spanning the gap. Germline values: CDR1 SNHLY, CDR2 FYNNEI. The CDR3 sequence is CASSRRSDSVVREQYF. CDR3 in DNA: TGTGCCAGCAGCCGCCGCTCGGATAGCGTGGTGAGGGAGCAGTACTTC.

At least ten counts were recorded for this clonotype. The V and J genes are TRBV20-1 and TRBJ2-7; D might be TRBD2 (6 bases). The germline V gene has CDR1 DFQATT and CDR2 SNEGSKA (reference sequence). With 2 bases removed from V and 2 bases from J, the gap between germline ends came to 16 bases. This CDR3 has 15 residues. The CDR3 sequence: CSARTAQGLTYEQYF. CDR3 nucleotides: TGCAGTGCTAGAACCGCGCAAGGACTAACCTACGAGCAGTACTTC.